A selection of T cell receptor beta chains follows, all from one sample in a study of blood T cell repertoires in COVID-19. TCRdb keeps only in-frame clones here, not all; method: immunoSEQ multiplex PCR. The sample holds 250,000 or so clones, approximately 86% seen once. Sequencing was carried out using peripheral blood. These receptors were collected from a woman in her 30s with acute or convalescent COVID-19. Each CDR3 is given with its conserved first and last residue. Each record gives: D gene, clone size, V gene, J gene, CDR3 DNA, CDR3 protein. D genes are given only for firm matches. Size is omitted from some rows. Given values are once, few, many or a class for expanded clones.

TRBD2,-,TRBV14,TRBJ2-3,TGTGCCAGCAGCCAAGAGTTGACTAGCGGGAGCTTCACAGATACGCAGTATTTT,CASSQELTSGSFTDTQYF
TRBD1,-,TRBV5-1,TRBJ2-5,TGCGCCAGCAGCTCCGGGACAGCACAAGAGACCCAGTACTTC,CASSSGTAQETQYF
TRBD2,-,TRBV10-3,TRBJ2-7,TGTGCCATCAGTGACACTAGCGGGAATCCCTACGAGCAGTACTTC,CAISDTSGNPYEQYF
-,-,TRBV9,TRBJ1-6,TGTGCCAGCAGCGAGAGCATGTGGGGCAGCTCACCCCTCCACTTT,CASSESMWGSSPLHF
TRBD1,-,TRBV6-6,TRBJ2-7,TGTGCCAGCAGTTACTCTGGGACAGGGCGAGAGCAGTACTTC,CASSYSGTGREQYF
-,-,TRBV5-4,TRBJ2-1,TGTGCCAGCAGGAAAACTAGAGAGGGTGAGCAGTTCTTC,CASRKTREGEQFF
-,few,TRBV6-6,TRBJ2-5,TGTGCCAGCAGTTACTCGACAGCGCAAGAGACCCAGTACTTC,CASSYSTAQETQYF
TRBD2,-,TRBV4-3,TRBJ2-2,TGCGCCAGCAGCCGCGGACTAGCGGGAGTCACCGGGGAGCTGTTTTTT,CASSRGLAGVTGELFF
-,-,TRBV29-1,TRBJ1-3,TGCAGCGTAACAGGGTTCTCTGGAAACACCATATATTTT,CSVTGFSGNTIYF
-,-,TRBV5-1,TRBJ2-7,TGCGCCAGCAGCCCGACTTTCGAGAGGGACTTATACGAGCAGTACTTC,CASSPTFERDLYEQYF
-,-,TRBV4-3,TRBJ2-2,TGCGCCAGCAGCTCGCAGGTTCCCGGGGAGCTGTTTTTT,CASSSQVPGELFF
-,-,TRBV4-2,TRBJ1-1,TGTGCCAGCAGCCAAGCCGCTGTGCGAGGGAACACTGAAGCTTTCTTT,CASSQAAVRGNTEAFF
-,few,TRBV7-9,TRBJ1-1,TGTGCCAGCAGCGGCCAGACAGACACTGAAGCTTTCTTT,CASSGQTDTEAFF
TRBD2,-,TRBV10-1,TRBJ2-2,TGCGCCAGCGGGAAGACTAGCGGGAGGGCCACCGGGGAGCTGTTTTTT,CASGKTSGRATGELFF
-,-,TRBV5-6,TRBJ1-2,TGTGCCAGCAGCTTGGACAGGGCGTATGGCTACACCTTC,CASSLDRAYGYTF
-,few,TRBV5-1,TRBJ2-1,TGCGCCAGCAGCTTGGAACCGGGACTCCGGGAGCAGTTCTTC,CASSLEPGLREQFF
-,-,TRBV11-2,TRBJ2-4,TGTGCCAGCAGCCCCGGGACTCGAGAAAACATTCAGTACTTC,CASSPGTRENIQYF
-,-,TRBV19,TRBJ1-1,TGTGCCAGTAAACAGGGGAACACTGAAGCTTTCTTT,CASKQGNTEAFF
-,-,TRBV9,TRBJ1-1,TGTGCCAGCAGCGTATCAGGGACATGGAACACTGAAGCTTTCTTT,CASSVSGTWNTEAFF
TRBD1,once,TRBV18,TRBJ2-7,TGTGCCAGCTCACCACTACGGACAGGGGACCCCTACGAGCAGTACTTC,CASSPLRTGDPYEQYF
TRBD1,-,TRBV4-3,TRBJ1-6,TGCGCCAGCAGCCAAAGGGACAGGGGGGATTCACCCCTCCACTTT,CASSQRDRGDSPLHF
TRBD1,-,TRBV7-6,TRBJ2-2,TGTGCCAGCAGCAAGACAGGGGTCGACACCGGGGAGCTGTTTTTT,CASSKTGVDTGELFF
TRBD1,-,TRBV7-8,TRBJ1-5,TGTGCCAGCAGCCGAGACAGGGTAGACCAGCCCCAGCATTTT,CASSRDRVDQPQHF
-,-,TRBV9,TRBJ2-2,TGTGCCAGCAGCCCTATCAACACCGGGGAGCTGTTTTTT,CASSPINTGELFF
-,-,TRBV10-1,TRBJ1-1,TGCGCCAGCAGTGAGTTTGGCGGAACTGAAGCTTTCTTT,CASSEFGGTEAFF
-,-,TRBV29-1,TRBJ2-4,TGCAGCGTTCGACAATTGGCCAAAAACATTCAGTACTTC,CSVRQLAKNIQYF
-,-,TRBV5-5,TRBJ1-2,TGTGCCAGCAGCGGACTTGGGGAAAGTGGCTACACCTTC,CASSGLGESGYTF
-,-,TRBV12-3/TRBV12-4,TRBJ1-1,TGTGCCAGCAGTTCGTGGCCGGAAGCTTTCTTT,CASSSWPEAFF
-,-,TRBV5-1,TRBJ2-2,TGCGCCAGCAGCCGACAGGCTGTCGCCGGGGAGCTGTTTTTT,CASSRQAVAGELFF
TRBD1,-,TRBV24-1,TRBJ2-7,TGCCGACCGAAACAGGGGCTATTCTACGAGCAGTACTTC,CRPKQGLFYEQYF
-,-,TRBV15,TRBJ2-7,TGTGCCACCAGCAGCCTAGTCTCCCCCTACGAGCAGTACTTC,CATSSLVSPYEQYF
-,-,TRBV10-3,TRBJ2-3,TGTGCCATCAGTGACCCCATCGACAAGAACACAGATACGCAGTATTTT,CAISDPIDKNTDTQYF
TRBD2,-,TRBV7-9,TRBJ2-1,TGTGCCAGCAGCCCAGGGACTAGCGGTTACAATGAGCAGTTCTTC,CASSPGTSGYNEQFF
TRBD2,-,TRBV5-4,TRBJ2-7,TGTGCCAGCAGCTTGGCTGCGGGAGCTATCTACGAGCAGTACTTC,CASSLAAGAIYEQYF
TRBD1,-,TRBV7-8,TRBJ1-3,TGTGCCAGCAGCCCCAGGGGGCGGGGGTATGGAAACACCATATATTTT,CASSPRGRGYGNTIYF
-,-,TRBV7-9,TRBJ1-3,TGTGCCAGCAGCTTAGGATCGGGCTCTGGAAACACCATATATTTT,CASSLGSGSGNTIYF
-,-,TRBV27,TRBJ1-5,TGTGCCAGCAGATTTAATACAGGTCATCAGCCCCAGCATTTT,CASRFNTGHQPQHF
-,-,TRBV19,TRBJ2-2,TGTGCCAGTAATGTCCGCGCCGGGGAGCTGTTTTTT,CASNVRAGELFF
TRBD2,-,TRBV13,TRBJ2-3,TGTGCCAGCAGCCACTACGTTAACCCGGGACTAGCGGGAGATTCTAATACGCAGTATTTT,CASSHYVNPGLAGDSNTQYF
TRBD1,-,TRBV7-2,TRBJ1-2,TGTGCCAGCAGCGTCCCAGGGGGCAAAAGGGGCTATGGCTACACCTTC,CASSVPGGKRGYGYTF
TRBD2,-,TRBV25-1,TRBJ2-2,TGTGCCAGCAGGTCGGCTAGCGGTACCGGGGAGCTGTTTTTT,CASRSASGTGELFF
TRBD2,-,TRBV10-2,TRBJ2-1,TGCGCCAGCAGTGAGCTCCCTTCTGTAGCGGGAGATGAGCAGTTCTTC,CASSELPSVAGDEQFF
-,-,TRBV5-4,TRBJ2-7,TGTGCCAGCAGCTTGGTAGTGGGGGCGACGGGCTCCTACGAGCAGTACTTC,CASSLVVGATGSYEQYF
-,-,TRBV19,TRBJ2-7,TGTGCCAGTAGGCCTAGCAGGGGCAAAAGTGTTAAGCAGTACTTC,CASRPSRGKSVKQYF
TRBD1,-,TRBV7-9,TRBJ1-4,TGTGCCAGCAGTTTTCGACAGGGTCGGGTCGAAAAACTGTTTTTT,CASSFRQGRVEKLFF
TRBD2,-,TRBV4-3,TRBJ2-1,TGCGCCAGCAGCCAAGATGTATTAATCGGACTAGCGTCGTACAATGAGCAGTTCTTC,CASSQDVLIGLASYNEQFF
-,few,TRBV7-2,TRBJ2-1,TGTGCCGACGGAGGACGGGATTCCAATGAGCAGTTCTTC,CADGGRDSNEQFF
TRBD1,-,TRBV29-1,TRBJ1-2,TGCAGCGCCAGGGGAGGACAGGGGTCTGGCTCTAACTATGGCTACACCTTC,CSARGGQGSGSNYGYTF
-,-,TRBV4-3,TRBJ2-7,TGCGCCAGCAGCCAAGATTCGGTCCACGAGCAGTACTTC,CASSQDSVHEQYF
-,-,TRBV21-1,TRBJ2-7,TGTGCCAGCAGCAGTAGGGCAGGGCCCACACCCTGGCAGTACTTC,CASSSRAGPTPWQYF
TRBD1,-,TRBV6-2/TRBV6-3,TRBJ1-1,TGTGCCAGCAGTTACTCGACAGGGACTGAAGCTTTCTTT,CASSYSTGTEAFF
TRBD1,-,TRBV11-3,TRBJ1-6,TGTGCCAGCAGCCGGGGACAGGTCTGGTTTGACTATAATTCACCCCTCCACTTT,CASSRGQVWFDYNSPLHF
-,-,TRBV5-6,TRBJ2-7,TGTGCCAGCAGCTTAGGACTAACGAGCTCCTACGAGCAGTACTTC,CASSLGLTSSYEQYF